This T cell receptor (beta chain) emerged from a study of blood T cell repertoires in COVID-19. In the authors' methods: Reference gene primer amplification yielded estimated nucleated cell counts. Sequencing used immunoSEQ multiplex PCR; TCRdb keeps in-frame clones, though not all of them. V and J calls and clone size are given by that table; D and trimming were obtained from the DNA. The sample includes over 250,000 clones, approximately 93% of them seen just once. Material: peripheral blood. This TCR derives from a woman aged 25 to 39 with COVID-19, enrolled during active disease.

The CDR3 sequence: CASRESGSPSYEQYF. The CDR3 nucleotides read TGTGCCAGCAGGGAAAGCGGGAGCCCCTCCTACGAGCAGTACTTC. The chain combines TRBV27 with TRBJ2-7; the match to TRBD2 covers 8 bases. V was pared by 6 bases and J by 0 bases, with 7 bases of the junction left unmatched. The germline V gene has CDR1 MNHEY and CDR2 SMNVEV (reference sequence). The CDR3 is 15 amino acids.